One and the same sample provided the 21 T cell receptor beta chains below, sequenced in a study of read filtering for tumor transcriptome and immune sequencing. Molecular barcoded adaptors covering alpha/delta and beta/gamma chains were used on roughly 400 ng RNA. TCRdb ran MiXCR on the reads and lists one entry per CDR3 protein. The repertoire holds over 50,000 distinct CDR3 sequences, with roughly 19% as singletons. Sequencing was performed on a population of CD138-negative cells sorted from bone marrow. All receptors come from a donor aged 40 or over with multiple myeloma.

This clonotype appeared many times. The chain couples TRBV20-1 to TRBJ2-1; 12 bases agree with TRBD2. With V trimmed by 2 bases and J by 1 base, 6 bases remained unmatched. CDR1 is DFQATT and CDR2 is SNEGSKA in the germline V gene (reference sequence). CDR3 size: 17 residues. The CDR3 region is CSARTLAGGRSYNEQFF. The CDR3 region has the DNA TGCAGTGCTAGAACTCTAGCGGGGGGGCGGTCCTACAATGAGCAGTTCTTC.

This clonotype has at least ten counts. V and J are TRBV20-1 and TRBJ2-1; tentative D call: TRBD1 (6 bases). Per the germline V gene, CDR1 is DFQATT and CDR2 is SNEGSKA (reference sequence). Trimming pared 6 bases from V and 8 bases from J, leaving 11 bases between. The CDR3 sequence is 11 residues long. The CDR3 spells CSAQGFDEQFF. CDR3 nucleotide sequence: TGCAGTGCCCAGGGGTTCGATGAGCAGTTCTTC.

In the case of this clonotype: A much larger clone differs from this one at a single base, so this may be a read error. The chain links TRBV5-1 to TRBJ1-5; either TRBD1 or TRBD2 may supply D (6 bases each). TRBJ2-3 matches the DNA end more closely, so the J call is doubtful. The CDR3 has 15 residues. Germline assignment: CDR1 SGHRS and CDR2 YFSETQ. CDR3 coding DNA: TGCGCCAGCAGCGAGGGGGGCAGGGGCAATCAGCCCCAGTATTTT. This encodes CASSEGGRGNQPQYF.

This clonotype showed up just a few times. CDR3 residues: CASRDTFSGNTIYF. CDR3 sequence (DNA): TGTGCCAGCAGGGACACCTTCTCTGGAAACACCATATATTTT. The chain has TRBV28 and TRBJ1-3; maybe TRBD1 (5 bases). The CDR3 consists of 14 residues. From germline, CDR1 is MDHEN and CDR2 SYDVKM. V was clipped by 6 bases and J by 0 bases, with 9 bases between them.

V and J are TRBV12-3 or TRBV12-4 and TRBJ2-5; D ambiguous. The CDR3 sequence is 13 residues long. V lost 4 bases to trimming and J lost 3 bases, with 9 bases between them. The CDR3 DNA reads as TGTGCCAGCAGTTCGAATTTCGAAGAGACCCAGTACTTC. Its protein is CASSSNFEETQYF.

The chain combines TRBV6-2 or TRBV6-3 with TRBJ2-7, with a tentative D call TRBD1 (5 bases). V gave up 2 bases and J gave up 2 bases, with 7 bases separating them. The CDR3 runs 13 residues. Germline-derived CDR1 and CDR2 are MNHEY and SVGEGT. CDR3 amino acids: CASSYQGTYEQYF. For the CDR3, the DNA is TGTGCCAGCAGTTACCAGGGCACCTACGAGCAGTACTTC.

Notes on this clonotype: A much larger clone is a single base away; this may be a read error. The gene calls are TRBV6-1 and TRBJ1-2; weak D call: TRBD1 (6 bases). This CDR3 is built from 15 residues. Deletions cut 5 bases from V and 4 bases from J, with 17 bases between. Germline loops: CDR1 MNHNS, CDR2 SASEGT. The CDR3 sequence: CASSSRQELSYGYTF. For the CDR3, the DNA is TGTGCCAGCAGTTCCCGACAGGAGTTGAGCTATGGCTACACCTTC.

At least ten counts were recorded for this clonotype. The rearrangement links TRBV5-1 to TRBJ2-1; 11 nucleotides line up with TRBD2. Germline CDR1 reads SGHRS; CDR2 reads YFSETQ. Losses at the gene ends were 0 bases for V and 8 bases for J; bases not matched to a gene: 4. The CDR3 is 15 amino acids. The DNA of the CDR3 is TGCGCCAGCAGCTTGGTAACTAGCGGGAGCTATGAGCAGTTCTTC. Its protein product is CASSLVTSGSYEQFF.

This clonotype came up many times. The rearrangement links TRBV27 to TRBJ2-2; the D gene is possibly TRBD2 (6 bases). Germline V gene data show CDR1 as MNHEY and CDR2 as SMNVEV (reference sequence). This CDR3 is built from 15 residues. Trimming shortened V by 3 bases and J by 9 bases, and 17 bases separated the two germline ends. In DNA, the CDR3 is TGTGCCAGCAGTTTCACGGGGGTCATAGGCAGGGAGCTGTTTTTT. The encoded protein is CASSFTGVIGRELFF.

Regarding this clonotype: A single base separates this from a much larger clone, so it may be a read error. The rearrangement links TRBV19 to TRBJ1-5; D might be TRBD1 (6 bases). Trimming took 5 bases from V and 2 from J, leaving 10 bases between them. Germline V gives CDR1 LNHDA, CDR2 SQIVND (reference sequence). The CDR3 consists of 14 residues. In nucleotides, the CDR3 is TGTGCCAGTAGTGACAGGAATGGCAATCAGCCCCAGCATTTT. Amino acid sequence: CASSDRNGNQPQHF.

A word on this clonotype: With a much larger clone just one base away, this may be a read error. The V call is TRBV29-1, the J call TRBJ1-1, with unresolved D. Germline V lookup: CDR1 SQVTM, CDR2 ANQGSEA. There are 10 residues in the CDR3. In DNA form, the CDR3 reads TGCAGCGTTGTAGGGAAAGAAGCTTCCTTT. Encoded protein: CSVVGKEASF.

This clonotype was observed a few times. The chain is built from TRBV5-4 and TRBJ2-3, with TRBD2 identical over 7 bases. Trimming cost V 4 bases and J 9 bases; bases outside gene matches: 8. Germline CDR1 and CDR2: SGHNT and YYREEE (reference sequence). The CDR3 extends over 13 amino acids. DNA for the CDR3: TGTGCCAGCAGCACGGCGGGAGTCCCGACGCAGTATTTT. It specifies CASSTAGVPTQYF.

The V call is TRBV28, the J call TRBJ1-2; D not resolved. The CDR3 contains 11 residues. Germline CDR1 reads MDHEN; CDR2 reads SYDVKM. V was cut by 3 bases and J by 5 bases, with 4 bases left in between. In nucleotides, the CDR3 is TGTGCCAGCAGTTTGCTTTATGGCTACACCTTC. Translation: CASSLLYGYTF.

At least ten counts were recorded for this clonotype. The chain uses TRBV20-1 and TRBJ2-5; TRBD2 aligns across 11 bases. The germline V gene encodes CDR1 DFQATT and CDR2 SNEGSKA (reference sequence). J was trimmed by 4 bases and V by 5 bases; bases with no gene match: 6. The CDR3 consists of 14 residues. CDR3 amino acids: CSAPRTSGSETQYF. The CDR3 DNA is TGCAGTGCTCCCAGGACTAGCGGGTCAGAGACCCAGTACTTC.

As concerns this clonotype: This clone may be a read error of a much larger clone one base away. The missing conserved phenylalanine or tryptophan at the end of this CDR3 makes a read error likely. This chain joins TRBV15 and TRBJ1-4, with D uncertain. Trimming pared 2 bases from V and 4 bases from J, leaving 11 bases between. CDR3 length equals 15 residues. Germline V gene data show CDR1 as LNHNV and CDR2 as YYDKDF (reference sequence). CDR3 sequence (DNA): TGTGCCACCAGCAGAATCCGGACGGATAATGAAAAACTGTTTTCT. This codes for CATSRIRTDNEKLFS.

As concerns this clonotype: Germline and junction disagree at one end, which may indicate a read error. This sequence joins TRBV6-1 and TRBJ1-5; D ambiguous. CDR1 MNHNS and CDR2 SASEGT come from the germline V gene. The CDR3 contains 15 residues. The CDR3 DNA sequence: TGTGGCAGCAGCCTCGGGCCAGTAAGGAATCAGCCCCAGCATTTT. Protein product: CGSSLGPVRNQPQHF.

This chain uses TRBV28 with TRBJ2-3; possible D gene TRBD2, 5 bases. The CDR3 totals 13 residues. Looked up from germline, CDR1 is MDHEN and CDR2 is SYDVKM. Trimming took 4 bases from V and 6 from J, leaving 11 bases between them. Here the CDR3 reads CASSSPGGDTQYF. The DNA of the CDR3 is TGTGCCAGCAGTTCCCCCGGCGGGGATACGCAGTATTTT.

A note on this clonotype: A much larger clone lies one base from this, so it may be a read error. The gene calls are TRBV28 and TRBJ1-6; 7 nucleotides line up with TRBD1. Germline CDR1 and CDR2: MDHEN and SYDVKM. This CDR3 is built from 15 residues. The chain's CDR3 is CASSGSGTENSPRHF. CDR3 nucleotide sequence: TGTGCCAGCAGTGGATCCGGGACAGAGAATTCACCCCGCCACTTT.

To note about this clonotype: Mismatch with germline at one junction end may stem from a read error. V gene TRBV5-1 combines with J gene TRBJ2-3; TRBD2 matches 9 bases. CDR3 length: 19 residues. Germline V gene sequence: CDR1 SGHRS, CDR2 YFSETQ. The CDR3 reads CASSPSRGSGGPNTATQYF. CDR3 sequence (DNA): TGCGCCAGCAGCCCCTCCCGGGGTAGCGGGGGCCCCAACACAGCTACGCAGTATTTT.

As regards this clonotype: Just one base apart from a much larger clone, this may be a read error. V usage is TRBV5-5 and J usage is TRBJ2-5, with 13 bases that match TRBD2. Near its end, the DNA agrees better with TRBJ2-7, so the J call may be wrong. This CDR3 is 15 amino acids long. CDR1 and CDR2 from the germline V gene are SGHKS and YYEKEE (reference sequence). In DNA, the CDR3 is TGTGCCAGCAAGGGGACTAGCGGGATACTCACCGAGCAGTACTTC. Its protein product is CASKGTSGILTEQYF.

This clonotype was detected many times. This rearrangement joins TRBV15 to TRBJ1-1; D is uncertain. V lost 4 bases and J 0 bases, leaving 9 bases between the germline ends. There are 14 residues in the CDR3. Per germline, CDR1 LNHNV and CDR2 YYDKDF (reference sequence). CDR3 loop: CATSTTTMNTEAFF. DNA of the CDR3: TGTGCCACCAGCACGACGACAATGAACACTGAAGCTTTCTTT.